This TCR beta chain came from a study of early T cells in non-severe SARS-CoV-2 infection. The TCR library protocol was used to attach unique molecular identifiers. These identifiers were attached to individual cDNA molecules. TCRdb re-called the 5' RACE reads with MiXCR, one entry per CDR3 protein. This table holds 75,000 or so distinct CDR3 sequences, about an eighth found once. Germline CDR1 reads LGHNA; CDR2 reads YNFKEQ. This CDR3 region has 15 residues. V lost 0 bases and J 4 bases, leaving 13 bases between the germline ends. The clonotype comes from an adult who was a healthcare worker with PCR-confirmed SARS-CoV-2 infection or an uninfected control (not recorded which). The sample was whole blood, taken at baseline. The V gene is TRBV4-2, the J gene TRBJ2-7; D gene ambiguous. CDR3 loop: CASSQDLVAVYEQYF. In DNA form, the CDR3 reads TGTGCCAGCAGCCAAGACCTAGTCGCCGTTTACGAGCAGTACTTC.